This TCR beta chain came from a study of blood T cell repertoires in COVID-19. Germline CDR1 is LNHDA and CDR2 is SQIVND (reference sequence). Losses at the gene ends were 7 bases for V and 2 bases for J; bases not matched to a gene: 4. The length of the CDR3 is 14 residues. This clone occurred a few times. Produced via immunoSEQ multiplex PCR; TCRdb's table is partial and in-frame only. The sample gives 98,000 or so clones, roughly 70% of which show up once; 1.8% is in the top ten. The sample was peripheral blood. The chain couples TRBV19 to TRBJ1-5, with 8 nucleotides matching TRBD1. This receptor was identified in a woman aged 35 to 49 with acute or convalescent COVID-19. The CDR3 protein is CASNDRGGNQPQHF. The CDR3, as DNA: TGTGCCAGTAATGACAGGGGCGGCAATCAGCCCCAGCATTTT. Combining the CDR3 with reference TRBV19 and TRBJ1-5 gives the whole variable domain DGGITQSPKYLFRKEGQNVTLSCEQNLNHDAMYWYRQDPGQGLRLIYYSQIVNDFQKGDIAEGYSVSREKKESFPLTVTSAQKNPTAFYLCASNDRGGNQPQHFGDGTRLSIL.